Presented here are 26 T cell receptor beta chains from one specimen sequenced in a study of CD8+ T cells in alopecia areata. RNA was extracted and reverse transcribed into cDNA as the sequencing template. Sequencing used immunoSEQ multiplex PCR; TCRdb keeps in-frame clones, though not all of them. The repertoire holds 95,000 to 110,000 clones, with about four fifths as singletons. Stated treatment: oral pan-JAK inhibitor, 5-10 mg twice daily. The input for sequencing was CD8+ T cells sorted from blood, taken at week 24, from a patient treated with tofacitinib. These TCRs come from a human donor with alopecia areata.

The J gene is TRBJ2-4, the V gene TRBV27, with D uncertain. Looked up from germline, CDR1 is MNHEY and CDR2 is SMNVEV (reference sequence). The V and J ends lost 4 bases and 0 bases respectively, with 4 bases between them. CDR3 length: 13 amino acids. CDR3 nucleotide sequence: TGTGCCAGCAGTTCTATAGCCAAAAACATTCAGTACTTC. Translation gives CASSSIAKNIQYF.

This clone has a handful of counts. V and J are TRBV7-8 and TRBJ2-2, with 9 bases that match TRBD1. The germline V gene has CDR1 SGHVS and CDR2 FQNEAQ. V was pared by 3 bases and J by 3 bases, with 2 bases of the junction left unmatched. The CDR3 has 15 residues. CDR3 coding DNA: TGTGCCAGCAGCTTTACAGGGGGCGACACCGGGGAGCTGTTTTTT. Protein sequence: CASSFTGGDTGELFF.

This sequence joins TRBV9 and TRBJ2-7; possibly TRBD1 for D (5 bases). The germline V gene encodes CDR1 SGDLS and CDR2 YYNGEE. The V end lost 0 bases, the J end lost 4 bases, and 14 bases lay between the germline ends. The CDR3 spans 15 residues. CDR3 residues: CASSVDSGSFYEQYF. The CDR3 DNA is TGTGCCAGCAGCGTAGACTCAGGGTCCTTTTACGAGCAGTACTTC.

The chain is built from TRBV2 and TRBJ2-1; D unclear. The V end was cut by 1 base, the J end by 0 bases, with 10 bases between. Per germline, CDR1 SNHLY and CDR2 FYNNEI. This CDR3 is built from 16 residues. The CDR3 spells CASSEGHLSSYNEQFF. The DNA of the CDR3 is TGTGCCAGCAGTGAAGGCCACCTGAGCTCCTACAATGAGCAGTTCTTC.

The V gene is TRBV5-1, the J gene TRBJ2-1; perhaps TRBD2 as D (6 bases). The V gene's germline CDR1 is SGHRS and CDR2 YFSETQ. The CDR3 loop spans 17 amino acids. V dropped 4 bases and J dropped 0 bases, with 17 bases sitting between them. This CDR3 reads CASSTGVAGSSYNEQFF. The CDR3, as DNA: TGCGCCAGCAGCACCGGGGTTGCGGGGTCCTCCTACAATGAGCAGTTCTTC.

This clone was counted once. J is TRBJ2-5 and V is TRBV7-2, with 8 bases that match TRBD2. There are 17 residues in the CDR3. With V trimmed by 2 bases and J by 5 bases, 13 bases remained unmatched. Per the germline V gene, CDR1 is SGHTA and CDR2 is FQGNSA. The CDR3 region has the DNA TGTGCCAGCAGCTTATCTTTGGCGGGGGGATTTGGGGAGACCCAGTACTTC. It translates to CASSLSLAGGFGETQYF.

The count of this clone is one. V usage is TRBV27 and J usage is TRBJ2-1; TRBD2 might be the D (6 bases). Germline CDR1 is MNHEY and CDR2 is SMNVEV (reference sequence). This CDR3 is built from 15 residues. V was trimmed by 7 bases and J by 0 bases, leaving 13 bases between them. CDR3 sequence: CASTQGLSSYNEQFF. The CDR3 DNA sequence: TGTGCCAGCACGCAGGGACTGAGCTCCTACAATGAGCAGTTCTTC.

The rearrangement joins TRBV27 to TRBJ2-1; TRBD2 matches 10 bases. Germline-derived CDR1 and CDR2 are MNHEY and SMNVEV (reference sequence). The trim removed 3 bases at V and 8 bases at J, leaving 4 bases unmatched. This CDR3 spans 14 amino acids. The chain's CDR3 is CASSLSGGAHEQFF. Written as DNA, the CDR3 is TGTGCCAGCAGTTTGAGCGGGGGGGCCCATGAGCAGTTCTTC.

The chain has TRBV4-3 and TRBJ2-5, with 7 positions matching TRBD1. This CDR3 region has 15 residues. Germline V gene data show CDR1 as LGHNA and CDR2 as YSLEER. Unmatched junction bases numbered 5, after V lost 0 bases and J lost 4 bases. The chain's CDR3 is CASSQDRGGGETQYF. CDR3 coding DNA: TGCGCCAGCAGCCAAGATAGAGGGGGCGGAGAGACCCAGTACTTC.

This chain uses TRBV29-1 with TRBJ1-2; perhaps TRBD1 as D (6 bases). CDR1 and CDR2 (germline): SQVTM, ANQGSEA. This CDR3 is 12 amino acids long. V gave up 5 bases and J gave up 5 bases, with 12 bases separating them. The CDR3 loop reads CSVKTGPYGYTF. CDR3 nucleotides: TGCAGCGTTAAGACAGGACCTTATGGCTACACCTTC.

This chain's CDR3 is CASSYDGTEETQYF. CDR3 nucleotides: TGTGCCAGCAGCTATGACGGGACGGAAGAGACCCAGTACTTC. The J gene is TRBJ2-5, the V gene TRBV7-8; D is perhaps TRBD1 or TRBD2 (5 bases each). This CDR3 spans 14 amino acids. V was trimmed by 4 bases and J by 3 bases, leaving 12 bases between them. Germline V gene sequence: CDR1 SGHVS, CDR2 FQNEAQ.

The chain joins TRBV21-1 to TRBJ1-1. TRBV21-1 is shown as a pseudogene. This CDR3 comprises 14 residues. The CDR3: CASSKEDNGGRAFF. The DNA of the CDR3 is TGTGCCAGCAGCAAAGAAGACAATGGGGGTCGCGCTTTCTTT.

V gene TRBV5-1 combines with J gene TRBJ2-5; 9 positions match TRBD2. The CDR3 length is 16 residues. Looked up from germline, CDR1 is SGHRS and CDR2 is YFSETQ. V lost 2 bases, J lost 5 bases, and 10 bases stayed unmatched. CDR3 DNA sequence: TGCGCCAGCAGCTTCCTGTGGCGGGGGGGCCTGGAGACCCAGTACTTC. The encoded protein is CASSFLWRGGLETQYF.

V gene TRBV5-1 combines with J gene TRBJ2-5; 9 nucleotides line up with TRBD1. The junction had 6 bases not matched to a gene; V was cut back by 4 bases and J by 5 bases. Per the germline V gene, CDR1 is SGHRS and CDR2 is YFSETQ. This CDR3 comprises 14 residues. The CDR3 bases are TGCGCCAGCAGCCTGGGACAGGGACGGGAGACCCAGTACTTC. As protein: CASSLGQGRETQYF.

This chain links TRBV27 with TRBJ2-7; 7 bases are shared with TRBD1. Germline V gene sequence: CDR1 MNHEY, CDR2 SMNVEV (reference sequence). The CDR3 covers 15 residues. After removal of 7 bases from V and 1 base from J, the junction contained 10 bases not matched to a gene. This CDR3 is CASTLTGSLSYEQYF. The CDR3 DNA reads TGTGCCAGCACCTTGACAGGGAGCCTTTCCTACGAGCAGTACTTC.

The J gene is TRBJ2-2, the V gene TRBV7-9; 12 bases fit TRBD2. The ends lost 4 bases at V and 5 bases at J; junction bases unmatched: 11. The CDR3 has 18 residues. The germline V gene has CDR1 SEHNR and CDR2 FQNEAQ (reference sequence). CDR3 amino acids: CASSSRLAGDLRTGELFF. The DNA of the CDR3 is TGTGCCAGCAGCTCCCGACTAGCGGGGGACCTAAGGACCGGGGAGCTGTTTTTT.

This clone showed up just once. The chain combines TRBV19 with TRBJ2-1; weak D call: TRBD2 (6 bases). CDR3 length: 14 amino acids. V dropped 3 bases and J dropped 4 bases, with 10 bases sitting between them. Germline V CDR1 and CDR2: LNHDA, SQIVND (reference sequence). The CDR3 protein is CASSILGGYNEQFF. In DNA, the CDR3 is TGTGCCAGTAGTATTCTGGGGGGATACAATGAGCAGTTCTTC. Full variable domain (missing parts from reference TRBV19 and TRBJ2-1): DGGITQSPKYLFRKEGQNVTLSCEQNLNHDAMYWYRQDPGQGLRLIYYSQIVNDFQKGDIAEGYSVSREKKESFPLTVTSAQKNPTAFYLCASSILGGYNEQFFGPGTRLTVL.

The chain links TRBV7-9 to TRBJ1-1; D gene ambiguous. The V gene lost 1 base and the J gene lost 7 bases, with 16 bases spanning the gap. Germline V gives CDR1 SEHNR, CDR2 FQNEAQ (reference sequence). The CDR3 runs 15 residues. The CDR3 reads CASSLGMYVLDEAFF. In DNA, the CDR3 is TGTGCCAGCAGCTTAGGTATGTACGTACTTGATGAAGCTTTCTTT.

V and J are TRBV7-9 and TRBJ2-1, with D unresolved. V lost 0 bases and J lost 10, with 10 bases in between. The CDR3 loop spans 13 amino acids. CDR1 and CDR2 (germline): SEHNR, FQNEAQ (reference sequence). The chain's CDR3 is CASSLAPRQEQFF. As DNA, the CDR3 is TGTGCCAGCAGCTTAGCGCCGCGACAAGAGCAGTTCTTC.

CDR3 sequence reads: CASTDRATGELFF. CDR3 DNA: TGTGCCAGCACTGACAGGGCCACCGGGGAGCTGTTTTTT. The chain carries TRBV2 and TRBJ2-2; 7 nucleotides match TRBD1. The CDR3 loop spans 13 amino acids. The J segment lost 4 bases and the V segment lost 7 bases, leaving 3 bases of the junction unmatched. CDR1 and CDR2 (germline): SNHLY, FYNNEI.

The CDR3 loop reads CASSLEGDSMNTEAFF. The CDR3 nucleotides read TGTGCCAGCAGCTTAGAGGGGGACAGCATGAACACTGAAGCTTTCTTT. This chain links TRBV7-6 with TRBJ1-1; 7 bases agree with TRBD1. Unmatched junction bases numbered 5, after V lost 1 base and J lost 0 bases. In germline, CDR1 is SGHVS, CDR2 FNYEAQ. The CDR3 loop spans 16 amino acids.

This chain uses TRBV5-6 with TRBJ2-6; D call uncertain. The CDR3 runs 13 residues. The germline V gene has CDR1 SGHDT and CDR2 YYEEEE. V gave up 4 bases and J gave up 2 bases, with 4 bases separating them. CDR3 sequence (DNA): TGTGCCAGCAGCCCCACTGGGGCCAACGTCCTGACTTTC. Its protein is CASSPTGANVLTF.

This rearrangement joins TRBV4-3 to TRBJ1-1; no definite D call. V gave up 1 base and J gave up 4 bases, with 13 bases separating them. The CDR3 is 15 amino acids. The germline V gene encodes CDR1 LGHNA and CDR2 YSLEER. The CDR3 loop reads CASSQGEGLGTEAFF. The CDR3 coding sequence is TGCGCCAGCAGCCAAGGTGAAGGCTTAGGCACTGAAGCTTTCTTT.

The DNA for the CDR3 is TGTGCCAGCAAAAACAGGGCGGATATGAACACTGAAGCTTTCTTT. Translation: CASKNRADMNTEAFF. V usage is TRBV2 and J usage is TRBJ1-1; perhaps TRBD1 as D (6 bases). There are 15 residues in the CDR3. Germline V gene data show CDR1 as SNHLY and CDR2 as FYNNEI. V lost 7 bases and J 0 bases, leaving 15 bases between the germline ends.

The rearrangement uses TRBV29-1 and TRBJ2-5; 13 positions match TRBD2. The CDR3 loop spans 18 amino acids. V gave up 0 bases and J gave up 0 bases; unmatched junction bases: 7. Germline CDR1 SQVTM, CDR2 ANQGSEA. The CDR3 DNA is TGCAGCGTTGAAGAGAGGACTAGCGGGGGCCTGTACCAAGAGACCCAGTACTTC. It is translated as CSVEERTSGGLYQETQYF.

Here the CDR3 reads CASSREFDRVTDTQYF. CDR3 coding DNA: TGCGCCAGCAGCCGAGAATTTGACAGGGTTACAGATACGCAGTATTTT. The gene calls are TRBV4-3 and TRBJ2-3; 7 bases agree with TRBD1. The CDR3 sequence is 16 residues long. Germline CDR1 reads LGHNA; CDR2 reads YSLEER. V dropped 4 bases and J dropped 3; count of bases not matched to a gene: 10.